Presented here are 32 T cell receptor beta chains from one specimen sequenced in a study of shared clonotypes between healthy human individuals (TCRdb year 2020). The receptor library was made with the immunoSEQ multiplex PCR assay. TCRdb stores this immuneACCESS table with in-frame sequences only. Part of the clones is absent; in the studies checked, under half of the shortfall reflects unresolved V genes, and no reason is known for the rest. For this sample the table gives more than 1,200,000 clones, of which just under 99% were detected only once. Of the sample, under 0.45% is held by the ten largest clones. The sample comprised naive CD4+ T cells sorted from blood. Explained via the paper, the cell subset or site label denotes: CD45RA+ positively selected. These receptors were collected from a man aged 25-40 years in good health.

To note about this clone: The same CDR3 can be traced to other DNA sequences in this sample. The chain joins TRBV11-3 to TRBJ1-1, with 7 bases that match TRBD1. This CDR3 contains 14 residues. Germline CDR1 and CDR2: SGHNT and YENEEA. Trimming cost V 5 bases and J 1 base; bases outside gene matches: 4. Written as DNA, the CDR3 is TGTGCCAGCAGCCTAGGGGGCCCGAACACTGAAGCTTTCTTT. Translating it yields CASSLGGPNTEAFF.

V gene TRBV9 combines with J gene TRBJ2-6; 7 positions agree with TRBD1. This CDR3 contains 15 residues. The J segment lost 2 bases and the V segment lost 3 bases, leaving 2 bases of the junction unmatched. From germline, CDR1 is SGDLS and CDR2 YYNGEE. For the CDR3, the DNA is TGTGCCAGCAGCGGACAGGGAGCTGGGGCCAACGTCCTGACTTTC. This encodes CASSGQGAGANVLTF.

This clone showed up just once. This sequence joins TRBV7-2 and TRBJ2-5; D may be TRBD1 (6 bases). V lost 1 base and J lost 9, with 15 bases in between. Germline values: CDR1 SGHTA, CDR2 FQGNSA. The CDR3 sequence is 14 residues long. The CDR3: CASSLEAGEASQYF. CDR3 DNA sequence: TGTGCCAGCAGCTTAGAGGCAGGGGAAGCTTCCCAGTACTTC.

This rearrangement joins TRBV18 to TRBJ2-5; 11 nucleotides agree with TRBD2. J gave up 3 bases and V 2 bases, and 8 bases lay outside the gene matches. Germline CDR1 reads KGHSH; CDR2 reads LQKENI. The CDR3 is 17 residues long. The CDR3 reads CASSPIWGTSGKETQYF. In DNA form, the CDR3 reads TGTGCCAGCTCACCAATATGGGGGACTAGCGGTAAAGAGACCCAGTACTTC.

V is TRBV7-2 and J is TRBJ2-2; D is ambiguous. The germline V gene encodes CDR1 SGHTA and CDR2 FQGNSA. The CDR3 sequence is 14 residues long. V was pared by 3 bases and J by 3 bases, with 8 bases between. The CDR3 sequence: CASSFDRDTGELFF. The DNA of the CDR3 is TGTGCCAGCAGCTTTGATCGGGACACCGGGGAGCTGTTTTTT.

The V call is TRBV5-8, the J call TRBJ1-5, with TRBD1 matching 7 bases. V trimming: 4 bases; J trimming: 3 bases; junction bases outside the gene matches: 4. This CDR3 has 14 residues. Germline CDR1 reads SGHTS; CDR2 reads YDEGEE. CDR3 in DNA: TGTGCCAGCAGCGTTGACAGGGCCAATCAGCCCCAGCATTTT. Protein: CASSVDRANQPQHF.

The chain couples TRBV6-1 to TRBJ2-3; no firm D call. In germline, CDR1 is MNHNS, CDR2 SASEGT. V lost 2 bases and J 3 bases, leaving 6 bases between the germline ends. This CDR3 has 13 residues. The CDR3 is CASSELLTDTQYF. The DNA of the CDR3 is TGTGCCAGCAGTGAACTCTTAACAGATACGCAGTATTTT.

CDR3 residues: CASSQLSGRKNTGELFF. The CDR3 nucleotides read TGCGCCAGCAGCCAACTAAGCGGGAGGAAGAACACCGGGGAGCTGTTTTTT. J is TRBJ2-2 and V is TRBV4-1; 9 bases line up with TRBD2. V lost 2 bases, J lost 1 base, and 5 bases stayed unmatched. This CDR3 comprises 17 residues. Germline CDR1 reads MGHRA; CDR2 reads YSYEKL.

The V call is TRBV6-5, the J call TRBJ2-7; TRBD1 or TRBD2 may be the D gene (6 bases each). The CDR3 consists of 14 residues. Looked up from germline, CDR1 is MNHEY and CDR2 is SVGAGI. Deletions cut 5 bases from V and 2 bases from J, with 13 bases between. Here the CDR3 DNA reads TGTGCCAGCAGTAGCCGGGGGCACACCTACGAGCAGTACTTC. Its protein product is CASSSRGHTYEQYF.

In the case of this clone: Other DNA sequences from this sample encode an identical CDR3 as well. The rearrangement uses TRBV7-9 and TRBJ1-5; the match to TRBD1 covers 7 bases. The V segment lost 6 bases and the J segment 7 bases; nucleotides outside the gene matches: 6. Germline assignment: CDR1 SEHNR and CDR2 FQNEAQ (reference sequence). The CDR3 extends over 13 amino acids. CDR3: CASSLQGGQPQHF. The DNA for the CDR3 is TGTGCCAGCAGTCTCCAGGGGGGCCAGCCCCAGCATTTT.

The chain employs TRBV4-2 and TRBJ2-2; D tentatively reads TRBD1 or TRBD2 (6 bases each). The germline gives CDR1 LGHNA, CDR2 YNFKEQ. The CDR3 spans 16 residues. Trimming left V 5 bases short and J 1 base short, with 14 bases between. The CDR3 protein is CASSGRGTLNTGELFF. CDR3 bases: TGTGCCAGCAGCGGGCGCGGGACACTGAACACCGGGGAGCTGTTTTTT.

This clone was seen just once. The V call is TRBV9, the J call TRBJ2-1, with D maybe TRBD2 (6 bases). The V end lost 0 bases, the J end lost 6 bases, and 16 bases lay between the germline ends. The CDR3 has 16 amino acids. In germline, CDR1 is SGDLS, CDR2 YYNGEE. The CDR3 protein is CASSVGRDEEFNEQFF. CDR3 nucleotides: TGTGCCAGCAGCGTAGGGAGGGATGAGGAATTCAATGAGCAGTTCTTC. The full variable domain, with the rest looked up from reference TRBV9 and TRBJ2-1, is DSGVTQTPKHLITATGQRVTLRCSPRSGDLSVYWYQQSLDQGLQFLIQYYNGEERAKGNILERFSAQQFPDLHSELNLSSLELGDSALYFCASSVGRDEEFNEQFFGPGTRLTVL.

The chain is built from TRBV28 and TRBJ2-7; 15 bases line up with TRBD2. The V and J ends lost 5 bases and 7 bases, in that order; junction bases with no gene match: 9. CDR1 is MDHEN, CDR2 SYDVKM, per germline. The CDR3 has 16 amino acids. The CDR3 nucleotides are TGTGCCAGCAGTGATACCGGACTAGCGGGAGGGCCGGAGCAGTACTTC. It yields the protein CASSDTGLAGGPEQYF. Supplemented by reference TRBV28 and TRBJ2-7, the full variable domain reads DVKVTQSSRYLVKRTGEKVFLECVQDMDHENMFWYRQDPGLGLRLIYFSYDVKMKEKGDIPEGYSVSREKKERFSLILESASTNQTSMYLCASSDTGLAGGPEQYFGPGTRLTVT.

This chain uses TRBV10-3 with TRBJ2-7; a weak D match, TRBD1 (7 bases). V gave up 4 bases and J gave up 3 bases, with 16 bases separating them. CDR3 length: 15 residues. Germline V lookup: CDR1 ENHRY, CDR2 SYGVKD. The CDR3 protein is CAISGLRGANYEQYF. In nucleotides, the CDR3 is TGTGCCATCAGTGGGCTCAGGGGGGCGAACTACGAGCAGTACTTC.

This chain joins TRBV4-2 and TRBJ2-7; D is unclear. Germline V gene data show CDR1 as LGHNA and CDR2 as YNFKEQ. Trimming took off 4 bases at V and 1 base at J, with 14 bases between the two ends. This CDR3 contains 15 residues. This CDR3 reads CASSLLGTVSYEQYF. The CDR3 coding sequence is TGTGCCAGCAGCCTACTGGGTACAGTTTCCTACGAGCAGTACTTC.

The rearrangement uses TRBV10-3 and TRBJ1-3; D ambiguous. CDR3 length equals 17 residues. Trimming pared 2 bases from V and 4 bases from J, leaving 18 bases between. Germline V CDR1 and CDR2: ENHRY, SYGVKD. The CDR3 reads CAISEMRAQIAGNTIYF. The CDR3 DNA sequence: TGTGCCATCAGTGAGATGAGAGCCCAAATAGCCGGAAACACCATATATTTT.

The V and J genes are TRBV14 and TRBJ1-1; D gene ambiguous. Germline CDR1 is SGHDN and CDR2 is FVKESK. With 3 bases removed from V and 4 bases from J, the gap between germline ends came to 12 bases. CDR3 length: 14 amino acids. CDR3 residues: CASSHAGRGTEAFF. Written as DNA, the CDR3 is TGTGCCAGCAGCCATGCTGGACGCGGCACTGAAGCTTTCTTT.

CDR3 residues: CASSSWTGVLNEQYF. CDR3 in DNA: TGTGCCAGCAGCTCGTGGACAGGGGTATTGAACGAGCAGTACTTC. This sequence joins TRBV11-2 and TRBJ2-7, with 9 bases fitting TRBD1. Germline V gene lookup returns CDR1 SGHAT and CDR2 FQNNGV. The CDR3 extends over 15 amino acids. V was pared by 4 bases and J by 5 bases, with 9 bases of the junction left unmatched.

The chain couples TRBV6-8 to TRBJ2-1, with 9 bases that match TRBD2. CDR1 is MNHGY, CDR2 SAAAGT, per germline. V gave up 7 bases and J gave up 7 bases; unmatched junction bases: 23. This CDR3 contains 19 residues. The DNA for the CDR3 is TGTGCCAGCATCCTCCCCCGGGCGGGAGGGCCTTCGGGGGAGAATGAGCAGTTCTTC. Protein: CASILPRAGGPSGENEQFF.

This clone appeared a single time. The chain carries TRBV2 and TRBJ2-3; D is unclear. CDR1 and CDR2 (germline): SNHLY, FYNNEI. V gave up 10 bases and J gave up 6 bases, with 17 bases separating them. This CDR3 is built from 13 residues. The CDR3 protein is CATQPEVADTQYF. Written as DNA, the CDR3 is TGTGCCACCCAGCCAGAAGTGGCGGATACGCAGTATTTT.

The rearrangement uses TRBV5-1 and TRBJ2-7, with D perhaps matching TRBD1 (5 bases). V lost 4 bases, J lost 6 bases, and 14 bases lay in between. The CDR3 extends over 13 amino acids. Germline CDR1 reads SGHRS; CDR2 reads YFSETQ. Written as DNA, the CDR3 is TGCGCCAGCAGCCCGGATACAGGATTCGAGCAGTACTTC. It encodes CASSPDTGFEQYF.

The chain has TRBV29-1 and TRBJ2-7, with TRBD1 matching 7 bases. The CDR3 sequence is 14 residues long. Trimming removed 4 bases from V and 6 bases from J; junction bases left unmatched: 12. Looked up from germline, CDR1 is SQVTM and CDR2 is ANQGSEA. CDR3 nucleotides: TGCAGCGTTGGGGAAAACAGGGGCTCTGGCGAGCAGTACTTC. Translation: CSVGENRGSGEQYF.

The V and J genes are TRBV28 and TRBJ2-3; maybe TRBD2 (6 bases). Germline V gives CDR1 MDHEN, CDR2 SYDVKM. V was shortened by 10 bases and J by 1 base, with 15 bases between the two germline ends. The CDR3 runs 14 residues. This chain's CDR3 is CATTLLARTDTQYF. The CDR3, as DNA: TGTGCCACGACTCTGCTAGCGCGCACAGATACGCAGTATTTT.

In DNA, the CDR3 is TGTGCCAGCAGCGTAGAGGGACAGGGAAGACCTGGAAACACCATATATTTT. This encodes CASSVEGQGRPGNTIYF. The chain links TRBV9 to TRBJ1-3, with TRBD1 identical over 9 bases. The CDR3 runs 17 residues. CDR1 is SGDLS, CDR2 YYNGEE, per germline. Trimming cost V 0 bases and J 2 bases; bases outside gene matches: 6.

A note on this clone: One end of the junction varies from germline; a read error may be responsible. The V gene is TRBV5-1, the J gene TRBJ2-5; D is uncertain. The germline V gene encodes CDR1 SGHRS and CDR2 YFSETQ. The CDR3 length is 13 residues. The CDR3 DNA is TGCGCCAGCAGCTTGGGAGTCCAAGAGGCCCAGTACTTC. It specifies CASSLGVQEAQYF.

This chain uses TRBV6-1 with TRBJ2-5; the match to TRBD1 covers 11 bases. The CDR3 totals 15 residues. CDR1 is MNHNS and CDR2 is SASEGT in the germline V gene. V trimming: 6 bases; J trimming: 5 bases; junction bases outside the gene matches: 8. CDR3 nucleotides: TGTGCCAGCAGCCATGGACAGGGGGCGACGGAGACCCAGTACTTC. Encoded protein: CASSHGQGATETQYF.

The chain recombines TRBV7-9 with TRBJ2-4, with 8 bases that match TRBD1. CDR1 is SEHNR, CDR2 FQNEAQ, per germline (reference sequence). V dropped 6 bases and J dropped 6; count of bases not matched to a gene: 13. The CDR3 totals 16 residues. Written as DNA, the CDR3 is TGTGCCAGCAGTCTGACAGGGGCTGCAGTTAGAAACATTCAGTACTTC. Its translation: CASSLTGAAVRNIQYF.

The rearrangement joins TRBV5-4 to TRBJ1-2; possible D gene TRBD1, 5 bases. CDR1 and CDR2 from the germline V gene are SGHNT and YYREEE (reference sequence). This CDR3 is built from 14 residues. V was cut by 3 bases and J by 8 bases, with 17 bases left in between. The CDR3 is CASSSKNGGSGYTF. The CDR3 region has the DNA TGTGCCAGCAGCTCTAAGAATGGGGGGAGCGGCTACACCTTC.

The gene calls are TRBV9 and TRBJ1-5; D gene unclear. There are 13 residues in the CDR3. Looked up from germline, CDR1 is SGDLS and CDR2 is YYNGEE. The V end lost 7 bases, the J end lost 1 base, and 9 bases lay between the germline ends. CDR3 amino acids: CASGGESNQPQHF. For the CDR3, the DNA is TGTGCCAGCGGCGGGGAGAGCAATCAGCCCCAGCATTTT.

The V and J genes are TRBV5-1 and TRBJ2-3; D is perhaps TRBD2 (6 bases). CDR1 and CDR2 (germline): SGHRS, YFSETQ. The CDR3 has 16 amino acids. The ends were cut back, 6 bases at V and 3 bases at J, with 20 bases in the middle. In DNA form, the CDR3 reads TGCGCCAGCACCATAATTGCGGGGCTGGGTACAGATACGCAGTATTTT. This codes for CASTIIAGLGTDTQYF.

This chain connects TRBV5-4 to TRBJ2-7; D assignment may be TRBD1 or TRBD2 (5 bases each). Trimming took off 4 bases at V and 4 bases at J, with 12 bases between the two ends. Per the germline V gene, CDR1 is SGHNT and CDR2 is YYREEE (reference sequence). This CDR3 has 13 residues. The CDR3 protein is CASSRDPIYEQYF. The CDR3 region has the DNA TGTGCCAGCAGCCGGGACCCCATTTACGAGCAGTACTTC.

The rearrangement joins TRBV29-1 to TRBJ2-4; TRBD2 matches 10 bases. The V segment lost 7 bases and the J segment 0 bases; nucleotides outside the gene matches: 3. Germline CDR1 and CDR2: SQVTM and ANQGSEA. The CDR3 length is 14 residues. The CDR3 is CSALAGAAKNIQYF. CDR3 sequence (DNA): TGCAGCGCTCTAGCGGGGGCAGCCAAAAACATTCAGTACTTC.